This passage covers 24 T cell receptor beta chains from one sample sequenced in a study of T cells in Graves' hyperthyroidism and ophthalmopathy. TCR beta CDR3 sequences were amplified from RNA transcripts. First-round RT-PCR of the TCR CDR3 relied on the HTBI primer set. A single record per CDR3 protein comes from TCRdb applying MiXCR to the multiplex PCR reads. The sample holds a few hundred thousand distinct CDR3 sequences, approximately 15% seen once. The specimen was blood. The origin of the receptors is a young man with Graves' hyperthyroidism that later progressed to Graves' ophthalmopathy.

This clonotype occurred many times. The CDR3 here is CASSPRQKSYNEQFF. CDR3 coding DNA: TGTGCCAGCTCTCCCCGGCAGAAATCCTACAATGAGCAGTTCTTC. The chain couples TRBV2 to TRBJ2-1; D unclear. Trimming removed 8 bases at V and 1 base at J, with 15 bases between. Germline V gives CDR1 SNHLY, CDR2 FYNNEI. The CDR3 is made up of 15 amino acids.

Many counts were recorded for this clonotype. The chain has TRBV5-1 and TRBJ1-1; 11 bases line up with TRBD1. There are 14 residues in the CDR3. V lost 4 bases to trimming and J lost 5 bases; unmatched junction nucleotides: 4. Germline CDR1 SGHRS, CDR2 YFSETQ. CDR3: CASSGGQGETEAFF. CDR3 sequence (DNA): TGCGCCAGCAGCGGGGGACAGGGGGAAACTGAAGCTTTCTTT.

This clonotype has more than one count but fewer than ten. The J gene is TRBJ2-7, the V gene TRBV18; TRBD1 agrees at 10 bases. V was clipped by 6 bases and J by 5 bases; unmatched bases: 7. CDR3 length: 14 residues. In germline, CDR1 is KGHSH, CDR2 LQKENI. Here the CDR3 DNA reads TGTGCCAGCTCCCTCGACAGGGGGCCTGACGAGCAGTACTTC. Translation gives CASSLDRGPDEQYF. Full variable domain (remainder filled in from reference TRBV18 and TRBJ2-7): NAGVMQNPRHLVRRRGQEARLRCSPMKGHSHVYWYRQLPEEGLKFMVYLQKENIIDESGMPKERFSAEFPKEGPSILRIQQVVRGDSAAYFCASSLDRGPDEQYFGPGTRLTVT.

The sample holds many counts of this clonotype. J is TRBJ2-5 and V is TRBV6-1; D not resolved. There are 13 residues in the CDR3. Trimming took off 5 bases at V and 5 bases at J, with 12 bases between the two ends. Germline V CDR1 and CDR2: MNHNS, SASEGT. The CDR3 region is CASSSQVFETQYF. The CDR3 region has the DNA TGTGCCAGCAGTTCCCAAGTGTTCGAGACCCAGTACTTC.

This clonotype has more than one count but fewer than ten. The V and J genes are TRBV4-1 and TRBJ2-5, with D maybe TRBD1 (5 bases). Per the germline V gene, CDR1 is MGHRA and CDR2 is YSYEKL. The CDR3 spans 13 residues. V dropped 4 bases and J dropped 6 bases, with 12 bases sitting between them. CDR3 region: CASSPSGIKTQYF. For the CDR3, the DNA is TGCGCCAGCAGCCCCTCAGGGATAAAGACCCAGTACTTC.

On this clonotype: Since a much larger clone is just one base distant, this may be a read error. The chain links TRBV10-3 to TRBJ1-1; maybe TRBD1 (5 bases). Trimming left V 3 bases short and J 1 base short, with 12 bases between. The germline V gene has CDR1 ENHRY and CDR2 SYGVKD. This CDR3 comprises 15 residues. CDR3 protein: CAISDSRVGNTEAFF. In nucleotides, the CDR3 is TGTGCCATCAGTGATTCCAGGGTAGGGAACACTGAAGCTTTCTTT.

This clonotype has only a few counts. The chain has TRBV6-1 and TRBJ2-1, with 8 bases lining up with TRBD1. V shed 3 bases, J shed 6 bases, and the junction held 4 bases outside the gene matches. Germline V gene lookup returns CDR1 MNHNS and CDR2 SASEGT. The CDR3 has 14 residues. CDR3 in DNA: TGTGCCAGCAGTGACGCAGGGGGCTTCAATGAGCAGTTCTTC. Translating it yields CASSDAGGFNEQFF.

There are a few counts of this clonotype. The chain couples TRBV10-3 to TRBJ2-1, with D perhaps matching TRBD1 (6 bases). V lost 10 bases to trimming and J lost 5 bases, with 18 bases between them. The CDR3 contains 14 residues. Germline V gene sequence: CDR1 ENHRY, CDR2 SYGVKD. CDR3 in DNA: TGTGCCACCAATCCCGGGACACACAACAATGAGCAGTTCTTC. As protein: CATNPGTHNNEQFF.

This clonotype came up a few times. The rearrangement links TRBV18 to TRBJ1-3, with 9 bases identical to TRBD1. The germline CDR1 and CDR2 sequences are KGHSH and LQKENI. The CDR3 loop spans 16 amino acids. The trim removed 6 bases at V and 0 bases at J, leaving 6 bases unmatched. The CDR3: CASSRGQGSSGNTIYF. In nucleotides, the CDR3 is TGTGCCAGCTCCCGGGGACAGGGAAGCTCTGGAAACACCATATATTTT.

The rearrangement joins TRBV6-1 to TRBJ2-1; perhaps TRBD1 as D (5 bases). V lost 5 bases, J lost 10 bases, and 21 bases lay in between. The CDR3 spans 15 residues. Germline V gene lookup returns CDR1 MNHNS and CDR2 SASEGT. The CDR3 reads CASSSGSHGAREQFF. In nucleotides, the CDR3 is TGTGCCAGCAGTTCCGGGTCACATGGGGCCCGGGAGCAGTTCTTC.

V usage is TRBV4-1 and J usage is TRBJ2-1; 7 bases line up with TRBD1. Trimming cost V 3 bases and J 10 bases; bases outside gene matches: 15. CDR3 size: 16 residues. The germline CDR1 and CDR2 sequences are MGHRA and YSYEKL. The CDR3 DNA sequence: TGCGCCAGCAGCCACCACCCCGGGACAGTTACCTCCGAGCAGTTCTTC. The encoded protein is CASSHHPGTVTSEQFF.

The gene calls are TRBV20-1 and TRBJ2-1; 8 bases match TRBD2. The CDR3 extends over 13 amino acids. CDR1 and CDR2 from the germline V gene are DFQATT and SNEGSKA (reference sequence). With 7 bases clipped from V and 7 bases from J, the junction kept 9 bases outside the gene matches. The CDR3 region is CSGGSSGLNEQFF. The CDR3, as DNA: TGCAGTGGTGGGTCTAGCGGGTTGAATGAGCAGTTCTTC.

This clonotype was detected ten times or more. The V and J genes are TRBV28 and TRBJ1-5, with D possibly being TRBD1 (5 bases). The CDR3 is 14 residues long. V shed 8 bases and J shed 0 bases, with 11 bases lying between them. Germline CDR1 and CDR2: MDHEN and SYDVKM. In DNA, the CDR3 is TGTGCCAGCCGCTCGGGGGGTAGCAATCAGCCCCAGCATTTT. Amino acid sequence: CASRSGGSNQPQHF.

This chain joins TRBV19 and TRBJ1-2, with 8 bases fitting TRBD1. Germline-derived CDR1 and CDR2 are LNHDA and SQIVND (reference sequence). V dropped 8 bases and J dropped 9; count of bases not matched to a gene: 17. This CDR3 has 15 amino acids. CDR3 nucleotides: TGTGCCAGTGGCGGGACAGGCGGACACCGATGGAGCTACACCTTC. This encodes CASGGTGGHRWSYTF.

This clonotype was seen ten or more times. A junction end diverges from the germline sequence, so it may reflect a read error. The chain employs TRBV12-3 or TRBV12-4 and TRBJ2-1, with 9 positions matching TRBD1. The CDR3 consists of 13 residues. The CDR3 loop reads CASSFRPGTGFVF. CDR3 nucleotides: TGTGCCAGCAGTTTCCGTCCCGGGACAGGGTTCGTCTTC.

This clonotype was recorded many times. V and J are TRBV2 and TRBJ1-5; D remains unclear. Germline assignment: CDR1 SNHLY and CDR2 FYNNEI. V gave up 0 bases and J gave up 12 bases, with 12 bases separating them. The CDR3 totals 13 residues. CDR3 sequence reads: CASSEALSPHQHF. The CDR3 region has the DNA TGTGCCAGCAGTGAAGCGCTTTCCCCTCACCAGCATTTT.

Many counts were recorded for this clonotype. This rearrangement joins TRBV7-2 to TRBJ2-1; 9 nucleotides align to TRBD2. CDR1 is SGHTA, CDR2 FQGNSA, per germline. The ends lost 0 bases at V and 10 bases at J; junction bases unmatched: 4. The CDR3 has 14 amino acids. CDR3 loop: CASSLARSGGEQFF. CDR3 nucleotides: TGTGCCAGCAGCTTAGCGAGGAGCGGGGGGGAGCAGTTCTTC.

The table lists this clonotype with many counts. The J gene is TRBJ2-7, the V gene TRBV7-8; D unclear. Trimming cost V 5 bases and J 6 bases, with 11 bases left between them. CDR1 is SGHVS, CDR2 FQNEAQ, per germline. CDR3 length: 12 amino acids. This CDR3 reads CASSRPQAEQYF. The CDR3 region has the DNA TGTGCCAGCAGCAGGCCCCAGGCCGAGCAGTACTTC.

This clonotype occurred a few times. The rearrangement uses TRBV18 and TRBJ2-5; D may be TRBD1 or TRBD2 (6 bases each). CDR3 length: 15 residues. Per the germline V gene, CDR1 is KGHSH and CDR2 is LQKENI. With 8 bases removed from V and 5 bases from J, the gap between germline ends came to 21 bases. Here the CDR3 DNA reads TGTGCCAGCGCTATCTACCGGGGGCCTCGGGAGACCCAGTACTTC. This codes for CASAIYRGPRETQYF.

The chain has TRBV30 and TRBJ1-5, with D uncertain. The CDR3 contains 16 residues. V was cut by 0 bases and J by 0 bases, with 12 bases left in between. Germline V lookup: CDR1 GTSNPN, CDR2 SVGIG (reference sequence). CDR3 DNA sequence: TGTGCCTGGAGTGTAAGAGGGCCCTATAGCAATCAGCCCCAGCATTTT. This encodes CAWSVRGPYSNQPQHF.

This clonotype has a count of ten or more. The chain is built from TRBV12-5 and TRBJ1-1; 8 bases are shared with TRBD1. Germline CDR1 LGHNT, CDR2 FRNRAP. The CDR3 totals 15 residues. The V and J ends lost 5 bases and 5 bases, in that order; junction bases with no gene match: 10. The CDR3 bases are TGTGCTAGTGGTCGGCTACAGGGGGTCGGGACTGAAGCTTTCTTT. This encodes CASGRLQGVGTEAFF.

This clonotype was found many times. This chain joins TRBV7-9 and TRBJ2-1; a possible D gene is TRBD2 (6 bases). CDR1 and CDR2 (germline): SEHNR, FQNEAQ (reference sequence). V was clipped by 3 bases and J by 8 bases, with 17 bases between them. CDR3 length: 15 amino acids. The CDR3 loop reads CASSLGSGHLHEQFF. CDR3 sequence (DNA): TGTGCCAGCAGCTTGGGTAGCGGCCACCTCCATGAGCAGTTCTTC.

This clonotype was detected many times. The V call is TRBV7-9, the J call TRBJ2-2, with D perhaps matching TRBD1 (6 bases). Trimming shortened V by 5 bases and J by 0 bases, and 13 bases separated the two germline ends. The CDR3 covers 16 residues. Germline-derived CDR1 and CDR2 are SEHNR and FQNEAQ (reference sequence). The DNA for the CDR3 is TGTGCCAGCAGCGCCCGACAGGCTTCGAACACCGGGGAGCTGTTTTTT. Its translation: CASSARQASNTGELFF.

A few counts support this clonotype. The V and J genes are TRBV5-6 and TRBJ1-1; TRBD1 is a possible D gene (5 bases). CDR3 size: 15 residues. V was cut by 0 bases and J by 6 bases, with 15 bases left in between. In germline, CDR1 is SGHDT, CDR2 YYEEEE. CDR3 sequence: CASSLAGRGGSEAFF. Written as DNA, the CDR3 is TGTGCCAGCAGCTTGGCCGGTAGGGGTGGGTCTGAAGCTTTCTTT.